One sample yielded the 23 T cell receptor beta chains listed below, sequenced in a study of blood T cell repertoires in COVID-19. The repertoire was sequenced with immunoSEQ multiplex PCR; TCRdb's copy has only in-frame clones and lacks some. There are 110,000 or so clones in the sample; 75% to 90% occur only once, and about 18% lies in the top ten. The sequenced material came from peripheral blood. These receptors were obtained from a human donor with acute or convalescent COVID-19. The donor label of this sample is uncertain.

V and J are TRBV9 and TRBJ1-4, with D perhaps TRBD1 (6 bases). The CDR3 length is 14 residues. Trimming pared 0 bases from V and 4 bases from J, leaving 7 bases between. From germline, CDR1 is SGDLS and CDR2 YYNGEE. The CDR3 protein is CASSVGQVNEKLFF. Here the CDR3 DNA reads TGTGCCAGCAGCGTAGGACAGGTTAATGAAAAACTGTTTTTT.

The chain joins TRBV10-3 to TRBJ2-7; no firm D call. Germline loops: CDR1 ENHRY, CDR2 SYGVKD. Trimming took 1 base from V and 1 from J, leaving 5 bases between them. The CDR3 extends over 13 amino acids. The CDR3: CAISEFMSYEQYF. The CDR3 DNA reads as TGTGCCATCAGTGAGTTTATGTCCTACGAGCAGTACTTC.

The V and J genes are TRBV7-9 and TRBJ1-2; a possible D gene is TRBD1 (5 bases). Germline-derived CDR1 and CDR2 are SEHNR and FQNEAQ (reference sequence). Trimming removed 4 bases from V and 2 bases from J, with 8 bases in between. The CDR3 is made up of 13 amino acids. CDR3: CASSSTVNYGYTF. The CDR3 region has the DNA TGTGCCAGCAGCTCGACAGTCAACTATGGCTACACCTTC.

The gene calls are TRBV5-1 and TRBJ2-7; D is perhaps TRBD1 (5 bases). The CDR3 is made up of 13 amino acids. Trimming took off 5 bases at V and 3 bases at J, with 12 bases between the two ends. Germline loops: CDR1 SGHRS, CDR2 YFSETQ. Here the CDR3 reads CASRPGHFYEQYF. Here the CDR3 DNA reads TGCGCCAGCAGGCCTGGACACTTCTACGAGCAGTACTTC. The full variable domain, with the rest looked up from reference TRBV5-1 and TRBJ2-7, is KAGVTQTPRYLIKTRGQQVTLSCSPISGHRSVSWYQQTPGQGLQFLFEYFSETQRNKGNFPGRFSGRQFSNSRSEMNVSTLELGDSALYLCASRPGHFYEQYFGPGTRLTVT.

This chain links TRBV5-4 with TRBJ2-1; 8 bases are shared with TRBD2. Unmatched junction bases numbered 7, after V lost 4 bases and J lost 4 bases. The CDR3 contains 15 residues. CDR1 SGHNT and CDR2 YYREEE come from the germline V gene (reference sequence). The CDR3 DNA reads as TGTGCCAGCAGCGGACTAGCAGATCGATACAATGAGCAGTTCTTC. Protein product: CASSGLADRYNEQFF.

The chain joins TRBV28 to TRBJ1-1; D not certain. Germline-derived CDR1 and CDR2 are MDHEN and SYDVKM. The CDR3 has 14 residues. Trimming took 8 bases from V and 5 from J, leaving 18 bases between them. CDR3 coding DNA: TGTGCCAGCGGAGTAAGAGGGTTGGCGACTGAAGCTTTCTTT. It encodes CASGVRGLATEAFF.

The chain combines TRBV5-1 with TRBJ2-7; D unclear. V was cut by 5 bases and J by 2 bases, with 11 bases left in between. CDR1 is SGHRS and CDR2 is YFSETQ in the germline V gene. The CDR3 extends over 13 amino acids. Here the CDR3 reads CASSNPGTYEQYF. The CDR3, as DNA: TGCGCCAGCAGTAATCCAGGAACCTACGAGCAGTACTTC.

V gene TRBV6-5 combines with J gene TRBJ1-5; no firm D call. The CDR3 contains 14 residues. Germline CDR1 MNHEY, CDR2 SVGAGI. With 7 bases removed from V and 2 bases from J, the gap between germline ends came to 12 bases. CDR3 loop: CASTREEGNQPQHF. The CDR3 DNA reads TGTGCCAGCACCCGGGAAGAGGGCAATCAGCCCCAGCATTTT.

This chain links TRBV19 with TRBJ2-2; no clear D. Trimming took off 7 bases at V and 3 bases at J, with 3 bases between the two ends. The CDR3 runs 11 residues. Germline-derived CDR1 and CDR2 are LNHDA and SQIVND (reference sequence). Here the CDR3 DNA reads TGTGCCAGTACTCACACCGGGGAGCTGTTTTTT. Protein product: CASTHTGELFF.

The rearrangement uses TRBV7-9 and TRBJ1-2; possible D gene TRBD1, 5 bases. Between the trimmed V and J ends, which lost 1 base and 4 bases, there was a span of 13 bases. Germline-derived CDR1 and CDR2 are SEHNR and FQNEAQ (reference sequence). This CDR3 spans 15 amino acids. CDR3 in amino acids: CASSLEGAGSYGYTF. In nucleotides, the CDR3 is TGTGCCAGCAGCTTAGAAGGGGCAGGCAGCTATGGCTACACCTTC.

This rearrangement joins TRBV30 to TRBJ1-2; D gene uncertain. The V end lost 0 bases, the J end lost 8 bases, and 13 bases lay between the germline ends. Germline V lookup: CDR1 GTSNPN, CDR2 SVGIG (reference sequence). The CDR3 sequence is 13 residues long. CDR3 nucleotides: TGTGCCTGGAGTGTAGGCCTGGGCAGGGGCTACACCTTC. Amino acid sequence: CAWSVGLGRGYTF.

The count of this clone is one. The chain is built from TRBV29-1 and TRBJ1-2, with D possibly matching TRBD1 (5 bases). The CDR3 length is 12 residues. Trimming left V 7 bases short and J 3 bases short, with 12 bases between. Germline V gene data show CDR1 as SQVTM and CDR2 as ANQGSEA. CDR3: CSATDNHYGYTF. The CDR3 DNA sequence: TGCAGCGCCACGGACAACCACTATGGCTACACCTTC.

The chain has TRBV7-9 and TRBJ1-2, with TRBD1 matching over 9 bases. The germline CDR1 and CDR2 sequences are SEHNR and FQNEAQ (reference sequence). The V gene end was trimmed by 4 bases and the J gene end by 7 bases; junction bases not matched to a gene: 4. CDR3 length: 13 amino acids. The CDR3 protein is CASSWGQGLGYTF. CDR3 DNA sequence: TGTGCCAGCAGCTGGGGACAGGGCCTTGGCTACACCTTC.

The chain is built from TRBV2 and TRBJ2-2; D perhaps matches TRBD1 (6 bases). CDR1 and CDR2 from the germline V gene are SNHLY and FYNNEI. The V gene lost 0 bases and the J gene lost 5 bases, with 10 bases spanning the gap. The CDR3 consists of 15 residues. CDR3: CASSEAIQGTGELFF. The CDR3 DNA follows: TGTGCCAGCAGTGAAGCGATTCAGGGGACCGGGGAGCTGTTTTTT.

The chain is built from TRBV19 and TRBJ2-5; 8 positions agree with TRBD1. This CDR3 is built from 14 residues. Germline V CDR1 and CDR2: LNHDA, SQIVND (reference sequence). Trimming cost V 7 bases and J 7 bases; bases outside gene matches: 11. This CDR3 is CASKRTGLGGTQYF. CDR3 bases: TGTGCCAGTAAAAGGACAGGGCTAGGGGGGACCCAGTACTTC.

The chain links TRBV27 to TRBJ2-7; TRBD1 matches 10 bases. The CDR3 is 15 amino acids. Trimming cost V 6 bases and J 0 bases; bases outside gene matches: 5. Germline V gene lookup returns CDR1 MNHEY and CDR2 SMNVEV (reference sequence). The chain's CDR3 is CASSPGQGGSYEQYF. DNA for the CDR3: TGTGCCAGCAGCCCCGGACAGGGGGGCTCCTACGAGCAGTACTTC.

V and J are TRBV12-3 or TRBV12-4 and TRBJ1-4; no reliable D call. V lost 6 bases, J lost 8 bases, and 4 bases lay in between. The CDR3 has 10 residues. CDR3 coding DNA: TGTGCCAGCAGCGGGGAAAAACTGTTTTTT. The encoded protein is CASSGEKLFF.

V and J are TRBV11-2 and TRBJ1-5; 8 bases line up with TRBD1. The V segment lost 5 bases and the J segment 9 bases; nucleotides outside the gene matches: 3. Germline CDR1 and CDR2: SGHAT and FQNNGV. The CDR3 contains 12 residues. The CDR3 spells CASSADRGPQHF. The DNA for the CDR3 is TGTGCCAGCAGCGCCGACAGGGGGCCCCAGCATTTT.

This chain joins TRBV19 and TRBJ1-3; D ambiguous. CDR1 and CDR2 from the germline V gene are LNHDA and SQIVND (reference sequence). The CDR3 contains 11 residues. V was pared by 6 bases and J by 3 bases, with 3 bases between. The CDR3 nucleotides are TGTGCCAGTAGGAGTGGAAACACCATATATTTT. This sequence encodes CASRSGNTIYF.

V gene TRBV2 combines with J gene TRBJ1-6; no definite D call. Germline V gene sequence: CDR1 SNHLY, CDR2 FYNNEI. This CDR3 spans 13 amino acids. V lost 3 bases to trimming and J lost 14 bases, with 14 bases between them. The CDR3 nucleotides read TGTGCCAGCAGTGAGGGTTTAGAGCGTACCCTCCACTTT. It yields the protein CASSEGLERTLHF.

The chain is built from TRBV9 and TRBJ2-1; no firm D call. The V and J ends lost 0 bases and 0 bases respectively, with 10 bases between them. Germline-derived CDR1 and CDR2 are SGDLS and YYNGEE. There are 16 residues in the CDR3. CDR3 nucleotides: TGTGCCAGCAGCGTAGGGGCCGCAGGCTCCTACAATGAGCAGTTCTTC. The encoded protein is CASSVGAAGSYNEQFF.

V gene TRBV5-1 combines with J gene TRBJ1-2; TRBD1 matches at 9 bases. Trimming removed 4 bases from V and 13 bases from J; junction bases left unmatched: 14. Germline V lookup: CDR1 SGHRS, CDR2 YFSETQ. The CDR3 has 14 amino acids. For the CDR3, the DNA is TGCGCCAGCAGCCCCGGGACAGGGCGAGGCATGGGCACCTTC. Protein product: CASSPGTGRGMGTF.

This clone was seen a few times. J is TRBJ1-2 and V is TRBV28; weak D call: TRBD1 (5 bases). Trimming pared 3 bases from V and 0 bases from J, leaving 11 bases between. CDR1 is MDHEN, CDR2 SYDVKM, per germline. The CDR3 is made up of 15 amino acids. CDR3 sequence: CASSLPGTANYGYTF. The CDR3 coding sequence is TGTGCCAGCAGTTTGCCCGGGACTGCTAACTATGGCTACACCTTC.